This is a list of T cell receptor beta chains from one sample in a study of human versus mouse CDR3 diversity and MHC coevolution. The method was immunoSEQ multiplex PCR; TCRdb's version includes in-frame clones alone and lacks a portion of them. The sample contains about 60,000 clones, 85% to 95% of which appear only once. Sequenced input: naive CD4+ T cells from blood. The receptors originated from a person in their sixties in good health. The conserved cysteine and the conserved F or W are not part of the CDR3 here. Size is omitted from some rows. Given values are once, few, many or a class for expanded clones.

>TRBV5-1|NA|TRBJ2-7
ASSLTYGTGLYEQY
>TRBV30|NA|TRBJ1-2
AWSGQPLYGYT
>TRBV29-1|NA|TRBJ2-2
SVSGGGVLTGELF
>TRBV19|NA|TRBJ1-1
ASSTPRGGVPEAF
>TRBV28|NA|NA
ASTKNPGQAYEQY
>TRBV28|once|NA
ASTPDRGSYEQY
>TRBV19|NA|TRBJ1-5
ASSILGPWPQH
>TRBV6-5|NA|TRBJ2-3
ASRYTSGRTDTQY
>TRBV29-1|NA|TRBJ1-1
SVQGGTTEAF
>TRBV7-9|NA|TRBJ2-1
ATSTRWNDEQF
>TRBV7-9|NA|TRBJ1-5
ASSQTGYSNQPQH
>TRBV29-1|NA|TRBJ1-1
SVVGGGRVNTEAF
>TRBV5-6|NA|TRBJ2-3
ASSLWAFSTDTQY
>TRBV5-1|NA|TRBJ2-3
ASSPVGARGADTQY
>TRBV19|few|TRBJ1-4
ASTLSGSGEKLF
>TRBV19|NA|TRBJ2-1
ASSPSWTSEAYNEQF
>TRBV5-1|NA|TRBJ1-5
ASSLGQGLEPQH
>TRBV6-4|NA|TRBJ2-3
ASSGLAGEGGTQY
>TRBV6-1|NA|TRBJ1-3
ASSGMPGGIRNTIY
>TRBV11-1|NA|TRBJ1-1
ASSFGHTEAF
>TRBV30|NA|TRBJ2-1
AWSTAGGPNEQF
>TRBV6-6|NA|TRBJ2-7
ASSSRTSGSDEQY
>TRBV29-1|NA|TRBJ2-1
SVQESGVIRDEQF
>TRBV6-5|NA|TRBJ2-6
ASSYRWSSGANVLT
>TRBV18|NA|TRBJ1-6
ASSPGSGFSPLH
>TRBV2|NA|TRBJ2-5
ASSGGSDGTGLETQY
>TRBV2|NA|TRBJ2-5
ASSSGHNKETQY
>TRBV6-5|NA|TRBJ1-1
ASSERRSNTEAF
>TRBV7-3|NA|TRBJ2-1
ASSSRSNEQF
>TRBV6-1|NA|TRBJ1-1
ASSATPEGGGTEAF
>TRBV7-3|NA|TRBJ2-2
ASSVLGSTGELF
>TRBV5-1|NA|TRBJ2-7
ASSSVAGSYEQY
>TRBV25-1|NA|TRBJ1-2
ARRQAHQKIYGYT
>TRBV5-1|NA|TRBJ2-3
ASRPPGQLSTDTQY
>TRBV30|NA|TRBJ2-7
AWSPLGRYEQY
>TRBV5-1|NA|TRBJ2-2
ASSLFGGNTGELF
>TRBV18|NA|TRBJ2-7
ASSQTGETTYEQY
>TRBV9|NA|TRBJ2-3
ASSVGLRGFSTDTQY
>TRBV7-3|NA|TRBJ2-3
ASSLLSGDTQY
>TRBV6-5|NA|TRBJ1-2
ASRGAYGYT
>TRBV5-1|NA|TRBJ2-2
ASSWDAGTGGELF
>TRBV19|NA|TRBJ2-5
ASGDTHQETQY
>TRBV6-6|NA|TRBJ1-6
ASRETGTGNNSPLH
>TRBV7-2|NA|TRBJ2-7
ASSLWTGGDEQY
>TRBV11-3|once|TRBJ2-1
ASSQDWGLRNNEQF
>TRBV6-1|NA|TRBJ2-7
ASITGTGGMGEQY
>TRBV5-4|NA|TRBJ2-1
ASSPGLAGHNNEQF
>TRBV29-1|NA|TRBJ1-4
SVRPQATAGEKLF
>TRBV14|NA|TRBJ2-5
ASSRRGPERSQY
>TRBV5-5|NA|TRBJ2-1
ASSEREGLYNEQF
>TRBV7-6|NA|TRBJ2-5
ASSFAGTGPWETQY
>TRBV19|NA|TRBJ2-5
ASSIWPTETQY
>TRBV14|NA|TRBJ1-1
ASSQQGTATEAF
>TRBV7-7|once|TRBJ2-1
ASSSRTSNEQF
>TRBV21-1|NA|TRBJ1-3
ASRRGDRGLDNSGNTIY
>TRBV29-1|NA|TRBJ2-2
SVQISQGLPGELF